The clone carrying this T cell receptor (beta chain) was seen a single time. TCRdb's copy holds only in-frame clones and misses some; the assay was immunoSEQ multiplex PCR. This table has 100,000 to 150,000 clones, 60% to 80% appearing once. The J segment lost 2 bases and the V segment lost 0 bases, leaving 4 bases of the junction unmatched. The V gene's germline CDR1 is SGDLS and CDR2 YYNGEE. This CDR3 region has 16 residues. The sample is drawn from a study of blood T cell repertoires in COVID-19. Sequencing used peripheral blood. V is TRBV9 and J is TRBJ2-7, with 11 nucleotides matching TRBD1. The sequence came from a woman in her 70s with acute or convalescent COVID-19. CDR3 nucleotides: TGTGCCAGCAGCGTAGCTTCGGGACAGGGGGCCTACGAGCAGTACTTC. Translation: CASSVASGQGAYEQYF.